The 25 T cell receptor beta chains listed next were all sequenced from one sample in a study of blood T cells in healthy people across ages. PCR was performed a second time for roughly 7 to 11 cycles using a sample-barcoded 5' primer and a J-beta primer mix. TCRdb itself ran the 5' RACE reads through MiXCR, one entry per CDR3 protein. The top ten clones hold about 20% of a sample with approximately 850,000 distinct CDR3 sequences, roughly 50% of them seen once. The sequenced sample was blood. Every receptor here comes from a man aged 30 to 39 in good health.

In its sample, this clonotype was seen many times. This chain links TRBV10-3 with TRBJ2-6; D remains unclear. Per the germline V gene, CDR1 is ENHRY and CDR2 is SYGVKD. The CDR3 is 16 residues long. The V gene lost 0 bases and the J gene lost 0 bases, with 6 bases spanning the gap. The CDR3 DNA is TGTGCCATCAGTGAGTCGTTAGGCTCTGGGGCCAACGTCCTGACTTTC. Its protein is CAISESLGSGANVLTF.

This clonotype was found a few times. V usage is TRBV6-2 or TRBV6-3 and J usage is TRBJ1-2; D ambiguous. V lost 7 bases to trimming and J lost 4 bases, with 16 bases between them. This CDR3 region has 14 residues. CDR1 and CDR2 (germline): MNHEY, SVGEGT. Here the CDR3 reads CASIRDGGGYGYTF. CDR3 DNA sequence: TGTGCCAGCATTAGGGATGGAGGCGGCTATGGCTACACCTTC.

The rearrangement joins TRBV7-9 to TRBJ1-1, with D perhaps TRBD1 (6 bases). Trimming took 8 bases from V and 1 from J, leaving 14 bases between them. This CDR3 is 14 amino acids long. Germline-derived CDR1 and CDR2 are SEHNR and FQNEAQ (reference sequence). In nucleotides, the CDR3 is TGTGCCAGCGATTCAGGGGAATGGAACACTGAAGCTTTCTTT. This translates into CASDSGEWNTEAFF.

This chain links TRBV6-5 with TRBJ2-6; unclear D gene. V lost 7 bases, J lost 4 bases, and 8 bases lay in between. The CDR3 sequence is 13 residues long. CDR1 is MNHEY, CDR2 SVGAGI, per germline. For the CDR3, the DNA is TGTGCCAGCAAGGCCGAAGGGGCCAACGTCCTGACTTTC. As protein: CASKAEGANVLTF.

The rearrangement joins TRBV2 to TRBJ1-5, with a weak D call TRBD1 (5 bases). The V end lost 9 bases, the J end lost 5 bases, and 8 bases lay between the germline ends. Looked up from germline, CDR1 is SNHLY and CDR2 is FYNNEI. The CDR3 is made up of 11 amino acids. CDR3 in amino acids: CASGTYQPQHF. The CDR3 nucleotides are TGTGCCAGTGGGACGTATCAGCCCCAGCATTTT.

As for this clonotype: The junction departs from germline at one end; a sequencing error may be responsible. The chain joins TRBV6-2 or TRBV6-3 to TRBJ2-7; either TRBD1 or TRBD2 may supply D (5 bases each). The length of the CDR3 is 16 residues. Germline V gene sequence: CDR1 MNHEY, CDR2 SVGEGT. Here the CDR3 reads CASRLGRTDNSYGQYF. The DNA for the CDR3 is TGTGCCAGCAGGCTGGGACGGACCGATAACAGCTACGGGCAGTACTTC.

The chain recombines TRBV12-3 or TRBV12-4 with TRBJ2-5; weak D call: TRBD2 (6 bases). Trimming took off 0 bases at V and 11 bases at J, with 22 bases between the two ends. CDR3 length: 16 amino acids. As DNA, the CDR3 is TGTGCCAGCAGTTTAGCGGAAGCGGGCGTGGCTCGTGAGCAGTACTTC. Translation gives CASSLAEAGVAREQYF.

The V gene is TRBV20-1, the J gene TRBJ2-3; tentatively, D is TRBD1 or TRBD2 (5 bases each). The germline V and J ends were trimmed by 1 base and 5 bases, with 7 bases remaining between them. The CDR3 loop spans 12 amino acids. Per the germline V gene, CDR1 is DFQATT and CDR2 is SNEGSKA (reference sequence). The CDR3 region has the DNA TGCAGTGCTAGAGGGGGGATAGATACGCAGTATTTT. Its protein is CSARGGIDTQYF.

The sample holds a few counts of this clonotype. The rearrangement joins TRBV29-1 to TRBJ2-3; TRBD2 matches 9 bases. After removal of 6 bases from V and 2 bases from J, the junction contained 9 bases not matched to a gene. Germline V CDR1 and CDR2: SQVTM, ANQGSEA. This CDR3 has 15 amino acids. The chain's CDR3 is CSVGRLADPTDTQYF. CDR3 in DNA: TGCAGCGTGGGTAGACTAGCGGACCCCACAGATACGCAGTATTTT.

This chain joins TRBV4-1 and TRBJ2-7, with TRBD2 matching over 9 bases. CDR1 is MGHRA and CDR2 is YSYEKL in the germline V gene. V was clipped by 3 bases and J by 3 bases; unmatched bases: 6. The CDR3 has 15 residues. The CDR3: CASSHRTSVSYEQYF. As DNA, the CDR3 is TGCGCCAGCAGCCATAGGACTAGCGTAAGCTACGAGCAGTACTTC.

The sample holds a few counts of this clonotype. The genes are TRBV3-1 and TRBJ2-6; 7 positions match TRBD1. The CDR3 consists of 19 residues. V shed 2 bases, J shed 0 bases, and the junction held 10 bases outside the gene matches. Germline V CDR1 and CDR2: LGHDT, YNNKEL (reference sequence). CDR3 in DNA: TGTGCCAGCAGCCAAACCCTCGGACAGGTCCTCTCTGGGGCCAACGTCCTGACTTTC. Protein sequence: CASSQTLGQVLSGANVLTF.

This clonotype came up a few times. The chain combines TRBV6-1 with TRBJ2-3; TRBD1 agrees at 7 bases. This CDR3 spans 14 amino acids. In germline, CDR1 is MNHNS, CDR2 SASEGT. The ends lost 7 bases at V and 0 bases at J; junction bases unmatched: 4. The chain's CDR3 is CASKTGLSTDTQYF. The CDR3 DNA sequence: TGTGCCAGCAAGACAGGGCTGAGCACAGATACGCAGTATTTT.

The V and J genes are TRBV9 and TRBJ2-5; D gene uncertain. CDR1 and CDR2 (germline): SGDLS, YYNGEE. CDR3 length equals 13 residues. Trimming took 0 bases from V and 3 from J, leaving 6 bases between them. CDR3 amino acids: CASSVAPKETQYF. Here the CDR3 DNA reads TGTGCCAGCAGCGTAGCCCCGAAAGAGACCCAGTACTTC.

This clonotype showed up just a few times. Since a much larger clone is just one base distant, this may be a read error. This sequence joins TRBV25-1 and TRBJ2-1; TRBD2 is a possible D gene (5 bases). The assigned J gene may be wrong: the sequence end matches TRBJ2-7 better. From germline, CDR1 is MGHDK and CDR2 SYGVNS. The CDR3 is made up of 15 amino acids. CDR3 in DNA: TGTGCCAGCAGTGAAACCGGACTTCGAGACAATGAGCAGTACTTC. The encoded protein is CASSETGLRDNEQYF.

CDR3 sequence: CSVGRTGGYEQYF. The CDR3 DNA follows: TGCAGCGTTGGGAGGACAGGGGGCTACGAGCAGTACTTC. The chain links TRBV29-1 to TRBJ2-7; 10 positions match TRBD1. Germline lookup yields CDR1 SQVTM and CDR2 ANQGSEA. The CDR3 length is 13 residues. The V and J ends lost 4 bases and 3 bases, in that order; junction bases with no gene match: 3.

The chain combines TRBV6-1 with TRBJ2-5; D perhaps matches TRBD1 (6 bases). Matching the DNA end better, TRBJ2-7 makes the J call doubtful. CDR1 MNHNS and CDR2 SASEGT come from the germline V gene. The CDR3 contains 15 residues. The DNA for the CDR3 is TGTGCCAGCAGTGTAATGGACAGCCAGCTCTACGAGCAGTACTTC. Amino acids: CASSVMDSQLYEQYF.

This clonotype was seen a few times. The gene calls are TRBV28 and TRBJ2-3, with 9 bases fitting TRBD2. Germline CDR1 and CDR2: MDHEN and SYDVKM. The V and J ends lost 4 bases and 3 bases, in that order; junction bases with no gene match: 5. The CDR3 totals 15 residues. The CDR3 sequence: CASSSSGAGTDTQYF. CDR3 sequence (DNA): TGTGCCAGCAGTTCTAGCGGGGCGGGGACAGATACGCAGTATTTT.

The chain combines TRBV2 with TRBJ1-1; the D is unclear. The CDR3 is 14 amino acids. Looked up from germline, CDR1 is SNHLY and CDR2 is FYNNEI. V was shortened by 1 base and J by 1 base, with 7 bases between the two germline ends. CDR3 sequence reads: CASSEGLWNTEAFF. The DNA for the CDR3 is TGTGCCAGCAGTGAAGGGTTATGGAACACTGAAGCTTTCTTT.

The chain is built from TRBV3-1 and TRBJ2-1; D assignment may be TRBD1 or TRBD2 (5 bases each). Per the germline V gene, CDR1 is LGHDT and CDR2 is YNNKEL (reference sequence). This CDR3 has 13 residues. The V gene lost 0 bases and the J gene lost 8 bases, with 8 bases spanning the gap. As DNA, the CDR3 is TGTGCCAGCAGCCAAGATTGGGGGTATGAGCAGTTCTTC. This codes for CASSQDWGYEQFF.

DNA of the CDR3: TGTGCCAGCAGGCAAGACGTTGCTAACTATGGCTACACCTTC. Translation: CASRQDVANYGYTF. The V and J genes are TRBV12-3 or TRBV12-4 and TRBJ1-2; D remains unclear. This CDR3 is 14 amino acids long. V lost 6 bases to trimming and J lost 0 bases, with 11 bases between them.

This clonotype turned up a few times. V and J are TRBV7-2 and TRBJ1-2; a possible D gene is TRBD1 (6 bases). V was trimmed by 6 bases and J by 3 bases, leaving 14 bases between them. Germline loops: CDR1 SGHTA, CDR2 FQGNSA. The CDR3 is made up of 14 amino acids. As DNA, the CDR3 is TGTGCCAGCAGGTCGGGGGGCCAGGACTATGGCTACACCTTC. Translation gives CASRSGGQDYGYTF.

The chain uses TRBV3-1 and TRBJ2-7; tentatively, D is TRBD1 (6 bases). The V and J ends lost 4 bases and 7 bases respectively, with 14 bases between them. The CDR3 has 13 amino acids. Germline V gene sequence: CDR1 LGHDT, CDR2 YNNKEL (reference sequence). This chain's CDR3 is CASSPFAQGEQYF. CDR3 coding DNA: TGTGCCAGCAGCCCCTTCGCCCAGGGGGAGCAGTACTTC.

V is TRBV7-2 and J is TRBJ2-1; 8 bases fit TRBD2. Trimming at V came to 7 bases and at J to 8 bases, leaving 10 bases not matched to a gene. Germline V lookup: CDR1 SGHTA, CDR2 FQGNSA. This CDR3 contains 14 residues. The CDR3 loop reads CASNPEAGGYEQFF. The CDR3 coding sequence is TGTGCCAGCAACCCCGAGGCGGGGGGCTATGAGCAGTTCTTC.

V gene TRBV14 combines with J gene TRBJ1-6; 7 bases are a match to TRBD1. This CDR3 has 13 residues. CDR1 is SGHDN and CDR2 is FVKESK in the germline V gene. Trimming removed 5 bases from V and 12 bases from J; junction bases left unmatched: 7. CDR3 nucleotide sequence: TGTGCCAGCAGCGGAAGGGGGCAGGGACCCCTCCACTTT. Residues: CASSGRGQGPLHF.

The genes are TRBV6-6 and TRBJ2-1; TRBD2 is a possible D gene (6 bases). The CDR3 is 16 residues long. Trimming removed 5 bases from V and 3 bases from J, with 17 bases in between. Germline V lookup: CDR1 MNHNY, CDR2 SVGAGI (reference sequence). CDR3 bases: TGTGCCAGCAGTACCACCGCGGGGTTCGGCTACAATGAGCAGTTCTTC. Encoded protein: CASSTTAGFGYNEQFF.